The T cell receptor (beta chain) under discussion was sequenced for a study of T-cell memory formation after mild COVID-19. Across the whole study: Clusters of TCRs were largely donor specific.

The authors produced TCR alpha and TCR beta cDNA libraries with sample barcodes and UMIs by 5'RACE using constant-segment primers. TCRdb recomputed calls from the 5' RACE reads with MiXCR, one row per CDR3 protein. The repertoire includes under 400,000 distinct CDR3 sequences, 28% of them detected once, and about 13% sits in the top ten. Findings of the study overall: Contracting clones, day 15 to 85, had balanced CD4/CD8, and later expanders favored CD4+. Shrinking CD4+ clones were chiefly CM and EM; CD8+ ones were chiefly EMRA.

To note about this clonotype: Its antigen is not known.

The sequence was obtained from an adult woman who had mild COVID-19 (a few samples of this study predate the infection). Cell type and time point are not known. Sequencing was performed on PBMCs or a T cell subset sorted from them (not recorded which).

The CDR3 here is CASSLGSGGFSYEQYF. In nucleotides, the CDR3 is TGTGCCAGCAGCTTAGGATCCGGGGGGTTCTCCTACGAGCAGTACTTC. The rearrangement joins TRBV7-8 to TRBJ2-7; 7 nucleotides line up with TRBD2. Germline V gene sequence: CDR1 SGHVS, CDR2 FQNEAQ. Germline trimming cut 1 base from V and 0 bases from J; bases unmatched to any gene: 6. The CDR3 has 16 residues.